These 21 T cell receptor beta chains share one sample of origin, sequenced in a study of blood T cell repertoires in COVID-19. Sequencing was performed with immunoSEQ multiplex PCR; in TCRdb, only in-frame clones are kept and a portion is missing. The table shows approximately 150,000 clones, with roughly 84% occurring only once. Sequencing used peripheral blood. Receptors originate from a human donor with acute or convalescent COVID-19. The donor label of this sample is uncertain.

This clone has only one observation. The V call is TRBV5-1, the J call TRBJ2-7; 10 bases align to TRBD1. CDR3 length: 14 residues. V gave up 4 bases and J gave up 5 bases; unmatched junction bases: 6. From germline, CDR1 is SGHRS and CDR2 YFSETQ. The CDR3 nucleotides are TGCGCCAGCAGCCCGGGTGACAGGGGGCACGAGCAGTACGTC. Amino acid sequence: CASSPGDRGHEQYV.

The V and J genes are TRBV19 and TRBJ2-2; D is possibly TRBD2 (5 bases). Between the trimmed V and J ends, which lost 3 bases and 3 bases, there was a span of 8 bases. There are 14 residues in the CDR3. In germline, CDR1 is LNHDA, CDR2 SQIVND (reference sequence). CDR3 region: CASSIRRDTGELFF. Here the CDR3 DNA reads TGTGCCAGTAGTATTCGGCGGGACACCGGGGAGCTGTTTTTT.

The rearrangement uses TRBV3-1 (or the pseudogene TRBV3-2) and TRBJ1-6, with D perhaps matching TRBD1 (6 bases). CDR1 LGHDT and CDR2 YNNKEL come from the germline V gene (reference sequence). This CDR3 is built from 14 residues. V was shortened by 5 bases and J by 10 bases, with 15 bases between the two germline ends. CDR3 loop: CASSLQGRGSPLHF. For the CDR3, the DNA is TGTGCCAGCAGCTTACAGGGAAGGGGGTCACCCCTCCACTTT.

The chain combines TRBV7-8 with TRBJ1-2, with D possibly being TRBD1 (5 bases). Germline V lookup: CDR1 SGHVS, CDR2 FQNEAQ. This CDR3 contains 15 residues. The V and J ends lost 6 bases and 1 base respectively, with 15 bases between them. Here the CDR3 reads CASSYLGDYNYGYTF. CDR3 in DNA: TGTGCCAGCAGTTATCTAGGGGACTATAACTATGGCTACACCTTC.

The chain joins TRBV4-3 to TRBJ1-6, with 7 nucleotides matching TRBD1. J was trimmed by 5 bases and V by 3 bases; bases with no gene match: 10. Germline assignment: CDR1 LGHNA and CDR2 YSLEER. The CDR3 contains 17 residues. The CDR3: CASSQDRRAGNNSPLHF. CDR3 bases: TGCGCCAGCAGCCAGGACAGGAGGGCAGGCAATAATTCACCCCTCCACTTT.

The chain's CDR3 is CASSLVGIGADTQYF. In DNA form, the CDR3 reads TGTGCCAGCAGCTTGGTCGGGATTGGCGCAGATACGCAGTATTTT. V is TRBV5-6 and J is TRBJ2-3; D is perhaps TRBD2 (5 bases). The V gene's germline CDR1 is SGHDT and CDR2 YYEEEE. This CDR3 comprises 15 residues. Trimming removed 0 bases from V and 4 bases from J, with 12 bases in between.

In its sample, this clone was seen a few times. This chain links TRBV2 with TRBJ2-5, with D maybe TRBD1 (6 bases). The ends were cut back, 6 bases at V and 1 base at J, with 9 bases in the middle. Germline V gives CDR1 SNHLY, CDR2 FYNNEI. This CDR3 spans 13 amino acids. CDR3 amino acids: CASRWDTQETQYF. The CDR3 nucleotides are TGTGCCAGCAGATGGGACACCCAAGAGACCCAGTACTTC.

The chain has TRBV6-5 and TRBJ1-2, with no clear D. The CDR3 is made up of 15 amino acids. Looked up from germline, CDR1 is MNHEY and CDR2 is SVGAGI. V was clipped by 6 bases and J by 6 bases, with 20 bases between them. The CDR3 spells CASRRSDGFSHGYTF. CDR3 DNA sequence: TGTGCCAGCAGGAGGTCTGATGGGTTCTCTCATGGCTACACCTTC.

V usage is TRBV28 and J usage is TRBJ2-7; tentative D call: TRBD1 (6 bases). Trimming shortened V by 6 bases and J by 2 bases, and 14 bases separated the two germline ends. This CDR3 contains 14 residues. The V gene's germline CDR1 is MDHEN and CDR2 SYDVKM. Here the CDR3 reads CASRTDRHPYEQYV. The CDR3 DNA reads as TGTGCCAGCAGGACGGACAGACACCCCTACGAGCAGTACGTC.

The V and J genes are TRBV5-1 and TRBJ2-3; 7 nucleotides match TRBD2. CDR1 and CDR2 from the germline V gene are SGHRS and YFSETQ. With 0 bases clipped from V and 2 bases from J, the junction kept 3 bases outside the gene matches. The CDR3 totals 15 residues. CDR3 DNA: TGCGCCAGCAGCTTGGAGGCGGGGGACACAGATACGCAGTATTTT. This codes for CASSLEAGDTDTQYF.

This chain links TRBV4-3 with TRBJ1-4; D gene unclear. CDR1 is LGHNA and CDR2 is YSLEER in the germline V gene. This CDR3 is built from 14 residues. Deletions cut 0 bases from V and 8 bases from J, with 10 bases between. CDR3 protein: CASSQDGPGEKLFF. CDR3 sequence (DNA): TGCGCCAGCAGCCAAGATGGCCCGGGAGAAAAACTGTTTTTT.

CDR3 loop: CASRTTGGADYGYTF. As DNA, the CDR3 is TGTGCCAGCAGGACAACAGGGGGCGCTGACTATGGCTACACCTTC. The J gene is TRBJ1-2, the V gene TRBV6-5; 9 bases are a match to TRBD1. The CDR3 has 15 amino acids. CDR1 is MNHEY and CDR2 is SVGAGI in the germline V gene. The trim removed 6 bases at V and 3 bases at J, leaving 8 bases unmatched.

The rearrangement uses TRBV7-2 and TRBJ1-6, with TRBD1 identical over 7 bases. The J segment lost 5 bases and the V segment lost 5 bases, leaving 12 bases of the junction unmatched. The CDR3 is 17 residues long. Germline lookup yields CDR1 SGHTA and CDR2 FQGNSA. The CDR3 DNA reads as TGTGCCAGCAGCGCGCTACTACAGGGGCCTAATAATTCACCCCTCCACTTT. Residues: CASSALLQGPNNSPLHF.

The chain links TRBV5-4 to TRBJ1-1, with a tentative D call TRBD1 (5 bases). CDR3 length: 13 amino acids. Trimming shortened V by 0 bases and J by 3 bases, and 6 bases separated the two germline ends. The germline V gene has CDR1 SGHNT and CDR2 YYREEE (reference sequence). CDR3 residues: CASSLGGDTEAFF. As DNA, the CDR3 is TGTGCCAGCAGCTTGGGGGGGGACACTGAAGCTTTCTTT.

The chain is built from TRBV5-4 and TRBJ1-1; D might be TRBD1 (5 bases). This CDR3 is built from 14 residues. Deletions cut 1 base from V and 4 bases from J, with 11 bases between. CDR1 is SGHNT and CDR2 is YYREEE in the germline V gene (reference sequence). CDR3 residues: CASSLKGQGTEAFF. CDR3 in DNA: TGTGCCAGCAGCTTGAAGGGGCAGGGCACTGAAGCTTTCTTT.

This clone was found a few times. The chain carries TRBV5-6 and TRBJ1-4, with 8 positions matching TRBD1. The V gene end was trimmed by 3 bases and the J gene end by 10 bases; junction bases not matched to a gene: 8. This CDR3 comprises 14 residues. Germline V gives CDR1 SGHDT, CDR2 YYEEEE. The CDR3 is CASSWGRGLGKLFF. The CDR3 DNA reads as TGTGCCAGCAGCTGGGGCAGGGGGCTCGGAAAACTGTTTTTT.

Turning to this clone: This CDR3 is also generated by other DNA sequences in the sample. The chain joins TRBV28 to TRBJ2-7, with D possibly TRBD1 on 6 matching bases. CDR3 length: 13 amino acids. Looked up from germline, CDR1 is MDHEN and CDR2 is SYDVKM. Trimming cost V 3 bases and J 2 bases, with 8 bases left between them. As DNA, the CDR3 is TGTGCCAGCAGTTTGCCAGGGGCCTACGAGCAGTACTTC. It codes for CASSLPGAYEQYF.

This rearrangement joins TRBV14 to TRBJ2-1; D possibly corresponds to TRBD2 (5 bases). Trimming took 5 bases from V and 0 from J, leaving 11 bases between them. Germline lookup yields CDR1 SGHDN and CDR2 FVKESK. The CDR3 spans 15 residues. The CDR3: CASSSLTSSYNEQFF. The DNA for the CDR3 is TGTGCCAGCAGCTCCCTTACTAGCTCCTACAATGAGCAGTTCTTC.

This clone was seen only once. The chain couples TRBV2 to TRBJ2-3; no definite D call. Trimming pared 3 bases from V and 4 bases from J, leaving 8 bases between. Germline CDR1 SNHLY, CDR2 FYNNEI. The CDR3 contains 13 residues. The CDR3, as DNA: TGTGCCAGCAGTGAGTACGGTGCAGATACGCAGTATTTT. Translation gives CASSEYGADTQYF.

V gene TRBV7-3 combines with J gene TRBJ1-4; D call uncertain. This CDR3 region has 15 residues. V was trimmed by 4 bases and J by 3 bases, leaving 12 bases between them. CDR1 and CDR2 (germline): SGHTA, FQGTGA. The chain's CDR3 is CASSSTSAPNEKLFF. For the CDR3, the DNA is TGTGCCAGCAGCTCTACCTCCGCACCTAATGAAAAACTGTTTTTT. The full variable domain, with the rest looked up from reference TRBV7-3 and TRBJ1-4, is GAGVSQTPSNKVTEKGKYVELRCDPISGHTALYWYRQSLGQGPEFLIYFQGTGAADDSGLPNDRFFAVRPEGSVSTLKIQRTERGDSAVYLCASSSTSAPNEKLFFGSGTQLSVL.

The J gene is TRBJ2-1, the V gene TRBV7-3, with a weak D call TRBD2 (6 bases). The CDR3 totals 14 residues. Germline assignment: CDR1 SGHTA and CDR2 FQGTGA. V lost 5 bases and J 3 bases, leaving 11 bases between the germline ends. CDR3 residues: CASSPGGFYNEQFF. The CDR3 DNA follows: TGTGCCAGCAGCCCCGGAGGGTTCTACAATGAGCAGTTCTTC.